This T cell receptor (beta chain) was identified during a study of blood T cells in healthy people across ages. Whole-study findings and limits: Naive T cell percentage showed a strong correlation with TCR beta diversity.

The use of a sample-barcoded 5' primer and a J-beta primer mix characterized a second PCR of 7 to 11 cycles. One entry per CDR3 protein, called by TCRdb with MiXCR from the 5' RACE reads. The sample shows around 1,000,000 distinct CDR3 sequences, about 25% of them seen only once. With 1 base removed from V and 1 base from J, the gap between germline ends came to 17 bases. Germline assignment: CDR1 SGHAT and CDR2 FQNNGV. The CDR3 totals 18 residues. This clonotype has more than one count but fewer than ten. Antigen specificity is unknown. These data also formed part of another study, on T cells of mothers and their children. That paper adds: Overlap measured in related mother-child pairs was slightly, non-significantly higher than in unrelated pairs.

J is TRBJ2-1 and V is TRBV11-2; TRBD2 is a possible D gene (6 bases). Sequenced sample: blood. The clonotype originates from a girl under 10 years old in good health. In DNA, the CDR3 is TGTGCCAGCAGCTTAGTGGCCGCTAGCGCCTATTCCTACAATGAGCAGTTCTTC. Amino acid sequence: CASSLVAASAYSYNEQFF.